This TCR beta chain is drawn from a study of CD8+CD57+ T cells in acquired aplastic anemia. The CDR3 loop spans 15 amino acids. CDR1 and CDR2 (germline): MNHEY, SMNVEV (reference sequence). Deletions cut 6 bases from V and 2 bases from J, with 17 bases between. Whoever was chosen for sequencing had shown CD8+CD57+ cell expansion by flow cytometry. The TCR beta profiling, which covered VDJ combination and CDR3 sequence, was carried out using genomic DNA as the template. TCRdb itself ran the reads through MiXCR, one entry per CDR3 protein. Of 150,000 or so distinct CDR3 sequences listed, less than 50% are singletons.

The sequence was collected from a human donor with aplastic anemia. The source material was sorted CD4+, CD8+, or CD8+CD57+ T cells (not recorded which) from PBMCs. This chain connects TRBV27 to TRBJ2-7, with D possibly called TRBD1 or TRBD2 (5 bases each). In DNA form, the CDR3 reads TGTGCCAGCAGCGCCCACCGGGGCAGTACCTACGAGCAGTACTTC. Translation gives CASSAHRGSTYEQYF.